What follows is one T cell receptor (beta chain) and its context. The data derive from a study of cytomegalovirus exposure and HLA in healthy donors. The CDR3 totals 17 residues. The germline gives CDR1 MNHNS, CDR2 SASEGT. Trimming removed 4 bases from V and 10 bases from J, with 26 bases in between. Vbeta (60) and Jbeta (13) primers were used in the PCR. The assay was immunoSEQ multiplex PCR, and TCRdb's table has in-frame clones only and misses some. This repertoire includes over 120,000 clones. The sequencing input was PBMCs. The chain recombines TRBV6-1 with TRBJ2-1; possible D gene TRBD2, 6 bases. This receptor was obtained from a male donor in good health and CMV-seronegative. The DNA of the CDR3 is TGTGCCAGCAGTGGGGGAGTCGCAGGGACTCAACAGGTAGAGCAGTTCTTC. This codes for CASSGGVAGTQQVEQFF.